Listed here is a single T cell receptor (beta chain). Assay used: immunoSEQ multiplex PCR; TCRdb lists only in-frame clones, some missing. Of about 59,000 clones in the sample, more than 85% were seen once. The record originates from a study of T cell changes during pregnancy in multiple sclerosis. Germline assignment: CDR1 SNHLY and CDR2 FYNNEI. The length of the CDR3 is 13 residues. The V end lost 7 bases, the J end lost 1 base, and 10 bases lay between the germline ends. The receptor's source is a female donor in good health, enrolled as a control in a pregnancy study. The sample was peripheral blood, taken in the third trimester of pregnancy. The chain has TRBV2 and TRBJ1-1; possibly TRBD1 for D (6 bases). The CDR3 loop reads CASIRQANTEAFF. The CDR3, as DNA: TGTGCCAGCATTAGACAGGCGAACACTGAAGCTTTCTTT.